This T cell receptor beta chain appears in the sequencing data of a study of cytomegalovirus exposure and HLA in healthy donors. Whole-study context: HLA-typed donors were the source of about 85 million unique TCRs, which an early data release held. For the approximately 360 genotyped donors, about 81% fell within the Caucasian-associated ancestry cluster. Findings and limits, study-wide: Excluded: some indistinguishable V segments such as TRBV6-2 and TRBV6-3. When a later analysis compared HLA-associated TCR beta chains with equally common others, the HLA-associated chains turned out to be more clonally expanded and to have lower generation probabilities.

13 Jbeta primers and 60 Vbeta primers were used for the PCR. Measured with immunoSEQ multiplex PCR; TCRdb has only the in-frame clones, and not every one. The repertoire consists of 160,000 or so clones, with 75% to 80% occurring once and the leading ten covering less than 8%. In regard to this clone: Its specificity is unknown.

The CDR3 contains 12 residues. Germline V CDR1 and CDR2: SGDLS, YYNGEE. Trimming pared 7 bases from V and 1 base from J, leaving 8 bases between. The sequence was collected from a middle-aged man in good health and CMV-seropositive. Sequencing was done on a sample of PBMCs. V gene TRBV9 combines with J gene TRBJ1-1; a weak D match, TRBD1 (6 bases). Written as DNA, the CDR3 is TGTGCCAGCGGACAGAGGAACACTGAAGCTTTCTTT. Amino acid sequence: CASGQRNTEAFF.